These 30 T cell receptor beta chains were all obtained from the same sample, sequenced in a study of vaccination and CD4 T cells after COVID-19. The Oncomine TCR Beta short-read assay was applied to DNA of cultured CD4+ T cells. TCRdb recomputed calls from the PCR reads with MiXCR, one row per CDR3 protein. The sample carries roughly 15,000 distinct CDR3 sequences, approximately 60% recorded once. Stated treatment: roughly 10-day PBMC culture with coronavirus spike peptide pools or control peptides (ViraFEST assay). Their specific antigens are unknown. Source: CD4+ T cells from blood, cultured in vitro, taken after SARS-CoV-2 vaccination. Receptors were obtained from a human donor who had recovered from COVID-19.

The chain is built from TRBV25-1 and TRBJ1-6; the match to TRBD1 covers 8 bases. Germline assignment: CDR1 MGHDK and CDR2 SYGVNS. This CDR3 contains 14 residues. V shed 4 bases, J shed 5 bases, and the junction held 1 base outside the gene matches. CDR3 sequence: CASSGTGNNSPLHF. The CDR3 DNA reads as TGTGCCAGCAGTGGGACAGGGAATAATTCACCCCTCCACTTT.

V and J are TRBV29-1 and TRBJ2-1; D remains unclear. This CDR3 region has 12 residues. V was shortened by 7 bases and J by 8 bases, with 15 bases between the two germline ends. Germline values: CDR1 SQVTM, CDR2 ANQGSEA. The CDR3 nucleotides are TGCAGCGCCACGTTCATTAGGTATGAGCAGTTCTTC. Protein product: CSATFIRYEQFF.

This chain links TRBV6-4 with TRBJ1-3; D remains ambiguous. CDR1 is MRHNA, CDR2 SNTAGT, per germline. CDR3 length: 15 residues. Trimming took off 6 bases at V and 4 bases at J, with 16 bases between the two ends. The CDR3 DNA reads as TGTGCCAGCAGCTTATCCTCCAACGGCGGAAACACCATATATTTT. Its protein is CASSLSSNGGNTIYF.

V and J are TRBV7-2 and TRBJ2-3, with D perhaps TRBD1 (5 bases). Looked up from germline, CDR1 is SGHTA and CDR2 is FQGNSA. V lost 5 bases and J lost 6, with 27 bases in between. The CDR3 contains 18 residues. In nucleotides, the CDR3 is TGTGCCAGCAGCCCATTGGTTCGGACAAATATTGTGGCCGATACGCAGTATTTT. The encoded protein is CASSPLVRTNIVADTQYF.

This clonotype was seen a few times. The V gene is TRBV27, the J gene TRBJ2-1; TRBD1 might be the D (6 bases). The germline CDR1 and CDR2 sequences are MNHEY and SMNVEV (reference sequence). This CDR3 comprises 17 residues. Between the trimmed V and J ends, which lost 6 bases and 4 bases, there was a span of 22 bases. CDR3 in DNA: TGTGCCAGCAGAAACCCCAAGGACAGCGCGAAGTACAATGAGCAGTTCTTC. As protein: CASRNPKDSAKYNEQFF.

The chain employs TRBV19 and TRBJ1-1; 7 nucleotides align to TRBD1. The germline gives CDR1 LNHDA, CDR2 SQIVND (reference sequence). CDR3 length: 14 amino acids. V was clipped by 3 bases and J by 1 base; unmatched bases: 2. The CDR3 coding sequence is TGTGCCAGTAGTATGCGGACAGGGAACACTGAAGCTTTCTTT. This codes for CASSMRTGNTEAFF. Drawing the rest from reference TRBV19 and TRBJ1-1, the complete variable domain is DGGITQSPKYLFRKEGQNVTLSCEQNLNHDAMYWYRQDPGQGLRLIYYSQIVNDFQKGDIAEGYSVSREKKESFPLTVTSAQKNPTAFYLCASSMRTGNTEAFFGQGTRLTVV.

The chain couples TRBV19 to TRBJ1-5; 9 bases line up with TRBD1. With V trimmed by 7 bases and J by 13 bases, 20 bases remained unmatched. Germline loops: CDR1 LNHDA, CDR2 SQIVND (reference sequence). CDR3 length equals 16 residues. The CDR3 DNA sequence: TGTGCCAGTACCCCGAGGTACACAGGGGGCCCCACCTTTCAGCATTTT. It yields the protein CASTPRYTGGPTFQHF.

This chain links TRBV20-1 with TRBJ1-1; the D is unclear. Trimming stripped 3 bases from V and 2 bases from J, with 16 bases between. CDR1 and CDR2 (germline): DFQATT, SNEGSKA (reference sequence). The CDR3 sequence is 15 residues long. In nucleotides, the CDR3 is TGCAGTGCTAGGGAGTACTGGGCTAGTAACACTGAAGCTTTCTTT. Amino acid sequence: CSAREYWASNTEAFF.

The J gene is TRBJ1-5, the V gene TRBV19; TRBD1 agrees at 10 bases. V was pared by 5 bases and J by 7 bases, with 5 bases of the junction left unmatched. The length of the CDR3 is 14 residues. Per the germline V gene, CDR1 is LNHDA and CDR2 is SQIVND (reference sequence). The CDR3 DNA follows: TGTGCCAGTAGTTCAGAGACAGGGGGCCAGCCCCAGCATTTT. Translated: CASSSETGGQPQHF.

This clonotype showed up just a few times. The chain links TRBV23-1 to TRBJ1-1; 10 bases align to TRBD1. TRBV23-1 qualifies as an ORF whose function is uncertain. This CDR3 has 14 residues. The ends lost 4 bases at V and 4 bases at J; junction bases unmatched: 3. CDR3 DNA sequence: TGCGCCAGCAGTCTTGGGGACAGGGGCACTGAAGCTTTCTTT. Protein: CASSLGDRGTEAFF.

The chain couples TRBV7-6 to TRBJ2-3; the match to TRBD2 covers 7 bases. The CDR3 runs 14 residues. Germline V gives CDR1 SGHVS, CDR2 FNYEAQ. V shed 5 bases and J 4 bases; nucleotides not matched to a gene: 6. CDR3 sequence reads: CASSVGLAADTQYF. Here the CDR3 DNA reads TGTGCCAGCAGCGTGGGGCTAGCGGCAGATACGCAGTATTTT.

This rearrangement joins TRBV7-2 to TRBJ2-5; 7 positions agree with TRBD1. The junction had 8 bases not matched to a gene; V was cut back by 5 bases and J by 2 bases. The CDR3 loop spans 15 amino acids. Germline V gives CDR1 SGHTA, CDR2 FQGNSA. The CDR3 spells CASSRAPGQQETQYF. The CDR3 nucleotides read TGTGCCAGCAGCCGAGCCCCGGGACAGCAAGAGACCCAGTACTTC.

This clonotype occurred a few times. The chain links TRBV7-2 to TRBJ1-6; tentative D call: TRBD1 (5 bases). Germline CDR1 is SGHTA and CDR2 is FQGNSA. Trimming cost V 1 base and J 9 bases, with 13 bases left between them. The CDR3 covers 15 residues. CDR3 in amino acids: CASSLGAGLSSPLHF. In nucleotides, the CDR3 is TGTGCCAGCAGCTTAGGGGCAGGGTTGAGTTCACCCCTCCACTTT.

This clonotype was recorded a few times. This chain uses TRBV7-3 with TRBJ1-1; 7 bases map to TRBD1. The CDR3 spans 14 residues. CDR1 and CDR2 from the germline V gene are SGHTA and FQGTGA. J lost 0 bases, V lost 5 bases, and 3 bases had no gene match. This CDR3 reads CASSLDRVNTEAFF. In DNA, the CDR3 is TGTGCCAGCAGCCTAGACAGGGTGAACACTGAAGCTTTCTTT.

The genes are TRBV7-9 and TRBJ1-2; TRBD1 is a possible D gene (5 bases). Germline V lookup: CDR1 SEHNR, CDR2 FQNEAQ (reference sequence). This CDR3 is 14 amino acids long. The V end lost 2 bases, the J end lost 4 bases, and 11 bases lay between the germline ends. The CDR3 sequence is CASSLSRETYGYTF. The CDR3 DNA follows: TGTGCCAGCAGCTTAAGCAGGGAAACCTATGGCTACACCTTC.

The chain carries TRBV7-9 and TRBJ2-6; D remains ambiguous. This CDR3 is built from 16 residues. With 4 bases removed from V and 0 bases from J, the gap between germline ends came to 10 bases. CDR1 is SEHNR, CDR2 FQNEAQ, per germline (reference sequence). The DNA of the CDR3 is TGTGCCAGCAGCTCAAGACTCCGCTCTGGGGCCAACGTCCTGACTTTC. Translating it yields CASSSRLRSGANVLTF.

The V gene is TRBV20-1, the J gene TRBJ2-4; TRBD1 matches at 7 bases. This CDR3 spans 18 amino acids. Germline trimming cut 0 bases from V and 0 bases from J; bases unmatched to any gene: 11. Germline V gives CDR1 DFQATT, CDR2 SNEGSKA (reference sequence). The DNA of the CDR3 is TGCAGTGCTAGAGATGCAGACAGGGCGCCTACAGCCAAAAACATTCAGTACTTC. It translates to CSARDADRAPTAKNIQYF.

The V and J genes are TRBV6-1 and TRBJ1-2, with 7 bases lining up with TRBD1. Germline V CDR1 and CDR2: MNHNS, SASEGT. The CDR3 runs to 12 residues. V lost 6 bases, J lost 8 bases, and 6 bases stayed unmatched. The CDR3 loop reads CASRISGGGYTF. CDR3 sequence (DNA): TGTGCCAGCAGGATCTCAGGGGGGGGCTACACCTTC.

This chain joins TRBV6-5 and TRBJ2-6; D gene unclear. In germline, CDR1 is MNHEY, CDR2 SVGAGI. The CDR3 loop spans 16 amino acids. Trimming pared 0 bases from V and 0 bases from J, leaving 6 bases between. CDR3 loop: CASSYSGFSGANVLTF. CDR3 in DNA: TGTGCCAGCAGTTACTCCGGGTTCTCTGGGGCCAACGTCCTGACTTTC.

V and J are TRBV10-1 and TRBJ1-1; perhaps TRBD1 as D (5 bases). The CDR3 is 15 residues long. Trimming cost V 5 bases and J 0 bases, with 13 bases left between them. In germline, CDR1 is WNHNN, CDR2 SYGVQD (reference sequence). CDR3 nucleotide sequence: TGCGCCAGCAGTCCGTCGGGGGTTCTGAACACTGAAGCTTTCTTT. This codes for CASSPSGVLNTEAFF.

This sequence joins TRBV30 and TRBJ1-5, with TRBD1 as a possible D gene (6 bases). Germline-derived CDR1 and CDR2 are GTSNPN and SVGIG (reference sequence). The CDR3 length is 14 residues. V shed 3 bases and J shed 8 bases, with 17 bases lying between them. In DNA form, the CDR3 reads TGTGCCTGGAGGGGGAGAGACAGGAGTGAGCCCCAGCATTTT. It yields the protein CAWRGRDRSEPQHF.

This chain uses TRBV15 with TRBJ1-2; D remains unclear. CDR3 length equals 15 residues. V dropped 0 bases and J dropped 3 bases, with 11 bases sitting between them. Germline V gene lookup returns CDR1 LNHNV and CDR2 YYDKDF (reference sequence). Here the CDR3 DNA reads TGTGCCACCAGCAGAGAAATCAGCAGCTACTATGGCTACACCTTC. It codes for CATSREISSYYGYTF. Full variable domain (outside the CDR3, taken from reference TRBV15 and TRBJ1-2): DAMVIQNPRYQVTQFGKPVTLSCSQTLNHNVMYWYQQKSSQAPKLLFHYYDKDFNNEADTPDNFQSRRPNTSFCFLDIRSPGLGDTAMYLCATSREISSYYGYTFGSGTRLTVV.

The chain links TRBV20-1 to TRBJ2-1, with 9 positions matching TRBD2. The germline V gene has CDR1 DFQATT and CDR2 SNEGSKA (reference sequence). Unmatched junction bases numbered 7, after V lost 2 bases and J lost 5 bases. This CDR3 has 15 amino acids. The CDR3 region is CSARPASGADNEQFF. The CDR3, as DNA: TGCAGTGCTAGACCTGCTAGCGGGGCCGACAATGAGCAGTTCTTC.

This clonotype was observed a few times. The chain links TRBV6-5 to TRBJ1-1, with 9 bases that match TRBD1. This CDR3 comprises 14 residues. In germline, CDR1 is MNHEY, CDR2 SVGAGI. V shed 4 bases, J shed 9 bases, and the junction held 9 bases outside the gene matches. In DNA, the CDR3 is TGTGCCAGCAGTTCTCCGGGACAGGGAATTCAAGCTTTCTTT. Translating gives CASSSPGQGIQAFF.

The chain uses TRBV11-3 and TRBJ1-1, with D hard to call. Germline V gives CDR1 SGHNT, CDR2 YENEEA. V lost 5 bases and J lost 8, with 12 bases in between. The CDR3 contains 12 residues. The CDR3 here is CASSGWTVEAFF. CDR3 DNA: TGTGCCAGCAGCGGATGGACGGTCGAAGCTTTCTTT.

This chain connects TRBV7-9 to TRBJ1-3; unclear D gene. V gave up 3 bases and J gave up 2 bases, with 8 bases separating them. The germline V gene has CDR1 SEHNR and CDR2 FQNEAQ (reference sequence). This CDR3 contains 14 residues. The CDR3 loop is CASSFQGAGNTIYF. For the CDR3, the DNA is TGTGCCAGCAGCTTCCAAGGTGCTGGAAACACCATATATTTT. Looking up the rest from reference TRBV7-9 and TRBJ1-3 gives the full variable domain: DTGVSQNPRHKITKRGQNVTFRCDPISEHNRLYWYRQTLGQGPEFLTYFQNEAQLEKSRLLSDRFSAERPKGSFSTLEIQRTEQGDSAMYLCASSFQGAGNTIYFGEGSWLTVV.

This chain connects TRBV6-5 to TRBJ1-6, with 8 nucleotides matching TRBD1. Per the germline V gene, CDR1 is MNHEY and CDR2 is SVGAGI. Trimming cost V 0 bases and J 7 bases; bases outside gene matches: 2. The CDR3 consists of 15 residues. The CDR3 nucleotides are TGTGCCAGCAGTTACTCGAACAGGGGGAATTCACCCCTCCACTTT. Protein: CASSYSNRGNSPLHF.

The V and J genes are TRBV27 and TRBJ1-2; 9 bases are shared with TRBD1. Germline V lookup: CDR1 MNHEY, CDR2 SMNVEV (reference sequence). This CDR3 has 14 amino acids. J lost 9 bases, V lost 2 bases, and 7 bases had no gene match. DNA of the CDR3: TGTGCCAGCAGTTTAAGGGCACAGGGGGCCAGCTACACCTTC. Amino acid sequence: CASSLRAQGASYTF.

This chain connects TRBV6-2 or TRBV6-3 to TRBJ2-6; D remains unclear. Trimming took off 4 bases at V and 2 bases at J, with 12 bases between the two ends. The germline gives CDR1 MNHEY, CDR2 SVGEGT. The CDR3 totals 16 residues. The CDR3 spells CASSLQAPPGANVLTF. The CDR3 bases are TGTGCCAGCAGTTTACAAGCCCCTCCTGGGGCCAACGTCCTGACTTTC.

V usage is TRBV7-2 and J usage is TRBJ1-3; no clear D gene. V lost 6 bases and J lost 0, with 3 bases in between. The germline gives CDR1 SGHTA, CDR2 FQGNSA. CDR3 size: 12 residues. CDR3 nucleotide sequence: TGTGCCAGCAGGGGCTCTGGAAACACCATATATTTT. The encoded protein is CASRGSGNTIYF.